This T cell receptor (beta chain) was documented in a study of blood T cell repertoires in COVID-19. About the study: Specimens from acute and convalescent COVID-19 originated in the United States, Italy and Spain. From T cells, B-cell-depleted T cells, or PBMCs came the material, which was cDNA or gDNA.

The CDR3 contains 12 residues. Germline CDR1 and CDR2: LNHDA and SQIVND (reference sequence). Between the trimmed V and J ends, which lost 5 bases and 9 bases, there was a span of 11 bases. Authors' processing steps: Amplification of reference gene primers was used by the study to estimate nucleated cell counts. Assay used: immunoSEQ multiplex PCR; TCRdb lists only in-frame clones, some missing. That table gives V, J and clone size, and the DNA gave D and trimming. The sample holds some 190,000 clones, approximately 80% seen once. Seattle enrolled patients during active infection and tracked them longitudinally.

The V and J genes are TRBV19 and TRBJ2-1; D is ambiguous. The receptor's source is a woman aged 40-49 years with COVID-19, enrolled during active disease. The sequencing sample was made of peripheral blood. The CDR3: CASSSALSEQFF. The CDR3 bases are TGTGCCAGTAGTTCAGCGTTAAGTGAGCAGTTCTTC.